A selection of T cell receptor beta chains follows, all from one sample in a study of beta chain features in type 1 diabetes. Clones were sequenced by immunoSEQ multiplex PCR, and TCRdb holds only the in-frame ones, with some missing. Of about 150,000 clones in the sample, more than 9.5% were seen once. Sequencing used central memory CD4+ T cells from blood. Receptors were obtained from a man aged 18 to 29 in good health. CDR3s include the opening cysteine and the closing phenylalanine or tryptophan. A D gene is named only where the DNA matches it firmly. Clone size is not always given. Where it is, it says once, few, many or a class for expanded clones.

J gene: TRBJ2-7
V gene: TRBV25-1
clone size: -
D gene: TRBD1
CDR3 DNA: TGTGCCAGCAGGAAGGACAGGGGGCACTACGAGCAGTACTTC
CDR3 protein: CASRKDRGHYEQYF

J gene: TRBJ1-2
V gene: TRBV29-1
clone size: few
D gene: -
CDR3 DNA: TGCAGCGTTGATCCCCCCACTAGCTTATCCTATGGCTACACCTTC
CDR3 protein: CSVDPPTSLSYGYTF

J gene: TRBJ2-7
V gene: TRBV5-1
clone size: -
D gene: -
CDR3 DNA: TGCGCCAGCCGCGCGAGGTTGGGCGAGCAGTACTTC
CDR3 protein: CASRARLGEQYF

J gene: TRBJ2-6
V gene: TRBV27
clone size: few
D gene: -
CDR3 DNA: TGTGCCAGCAGTCCGATCTCTGGGGCCAACGTCCTGACTTTC
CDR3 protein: CASSPISGANVLTF

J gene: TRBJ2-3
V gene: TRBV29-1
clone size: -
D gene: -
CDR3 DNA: TGCAGCGTTTTCGTGGAGGTCTTCACAGATACGCAGTATTTT
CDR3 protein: CSVFVEVFTDTQYF

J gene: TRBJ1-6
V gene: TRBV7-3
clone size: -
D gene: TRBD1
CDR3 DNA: TGTGCCAGCAGCTCCGGGACAGGGGTCGGTTCACCCCTCCACTTT
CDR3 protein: CASSSGTGVGSPLHF

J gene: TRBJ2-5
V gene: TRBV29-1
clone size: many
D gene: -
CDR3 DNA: TGCAGCGTACCTGGAGGGGGCACTCATCAAGAGACCCAGTACTTC
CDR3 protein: CSVPGGGTHQETQYF

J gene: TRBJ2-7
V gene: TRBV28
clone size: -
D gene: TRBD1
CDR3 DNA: TGTGCCAGCAGTCTCAACAGGGGCGAGCAGTACTTC
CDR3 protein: CASSLNRGEQYF

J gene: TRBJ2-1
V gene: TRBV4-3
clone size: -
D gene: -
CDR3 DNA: TGCGCCAGCGCCCCGCAGAAAGCCGGCAATGAGCAGTTCTTC
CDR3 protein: CASAPQKAGNEQFF

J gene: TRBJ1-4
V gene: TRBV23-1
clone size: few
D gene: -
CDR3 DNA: TGCGCCAGCAGACCACCCGGGACGGAGATGGTGTTTTTT
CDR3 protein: CASRPPGTEMVFF

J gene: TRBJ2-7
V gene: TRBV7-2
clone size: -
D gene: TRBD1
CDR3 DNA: TGTGCCAGCAGCTTGGACAGGGTCACCTCCTACGAGCAGTACTTC
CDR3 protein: CASSLDRVTSYEQYF

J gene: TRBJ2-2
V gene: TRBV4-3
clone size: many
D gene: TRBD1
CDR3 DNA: TGCGCCAGCAGCCAAGAATACGACAGGGCGAACACCGGGGAGCTGTTTTTT
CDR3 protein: CASSQEYDRANTGELFF

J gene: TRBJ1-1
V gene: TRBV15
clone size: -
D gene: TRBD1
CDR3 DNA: TGTGCCACCACCAGAGCTTCTGGGACAGGGCTCAGTTGGGAGAACACTGAAGCTTTCTTT
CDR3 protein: CATTRASGTGLSWENTEAFF

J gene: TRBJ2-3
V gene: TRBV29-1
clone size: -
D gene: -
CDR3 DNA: TGCAGCGTTGAGGGGAGAGATACGCAGTATTTT
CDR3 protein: CSVEGRDTQYF

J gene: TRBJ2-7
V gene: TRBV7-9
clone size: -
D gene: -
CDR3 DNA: TGTGCCAGCAGCTCCTATATCTCCTACGAGCAGTACTTC
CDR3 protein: CASSSYISYEQYF

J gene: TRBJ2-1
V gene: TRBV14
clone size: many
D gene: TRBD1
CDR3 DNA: TGTGCCAGCAGTGAGACCGGGACAGAGCCCTCCTACAATGAGCAGTTCTTC
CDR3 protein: CASSETGTEPSYNEQFF

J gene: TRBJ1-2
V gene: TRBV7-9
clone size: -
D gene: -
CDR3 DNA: TGTGCCAGCAGCACAGTCCGGGGGCAGGGCTATGGCTACACCTTC
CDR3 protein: CASSTVRGQGYGYTF

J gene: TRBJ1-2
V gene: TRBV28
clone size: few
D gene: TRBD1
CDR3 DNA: TGTGCCAGCAGTAACTCCGGACAGGTTAGCAACTATGGCTACACCTTC
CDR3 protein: CASSNSGQVSNYGYTF

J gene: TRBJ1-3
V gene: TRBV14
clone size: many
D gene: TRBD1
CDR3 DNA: TGTGCCAGCAGCCAAAGAATGGGGACAGGCGTCGGCACCATATATTTT
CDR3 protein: CASSQRMGTGVGTIYF

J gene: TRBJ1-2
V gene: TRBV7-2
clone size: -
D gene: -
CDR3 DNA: TGTGCCAGCAGCTTAGGGCAGGTCGGCTATGGCTACACCTTC
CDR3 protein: CASSLGQVGYGYTF

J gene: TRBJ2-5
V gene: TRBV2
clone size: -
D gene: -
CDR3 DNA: TGTGCCACCGGCATGGGACATTGGGAGACCCAGTACTTC
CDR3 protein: CATGMGHWETQYF

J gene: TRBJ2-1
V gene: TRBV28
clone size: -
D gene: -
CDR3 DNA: TGTGCCAGCAGCCAGCCGGGCCTCGGGACGGGCAATGAGCAGTTCTTC
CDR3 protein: CASSQPGLGTGNEQFF

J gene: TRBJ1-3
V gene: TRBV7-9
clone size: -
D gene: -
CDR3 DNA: TGTGCCAGCAGCATGCAGGCTTCTGGAAACACCATATATTTT
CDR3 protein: CASSMQASGNTIYF

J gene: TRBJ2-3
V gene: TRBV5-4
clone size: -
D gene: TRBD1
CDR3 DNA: TGTGCCAGCAGCTTGGACAGGGGGGATACGCAGTATTTT
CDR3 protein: CASSLDRGDTQYF

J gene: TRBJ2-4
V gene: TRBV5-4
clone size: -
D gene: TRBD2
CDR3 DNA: TGTGCCAGCAGCTTGGCCACTAGCGGGGGGGCAACCAAAAACATTCAGTACTTC
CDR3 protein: CASSLATSGGATKNIQYF

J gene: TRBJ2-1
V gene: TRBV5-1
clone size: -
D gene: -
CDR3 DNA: TGCGCCAGCAGCTTCTCAGCTAGCGTGGGAGAGCAGTTCTTC
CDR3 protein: CASSFSASVGEQFF

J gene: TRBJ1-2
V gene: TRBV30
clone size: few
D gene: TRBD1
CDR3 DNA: TGTGCCTGGAGTCCCGACAGGGGCTATGGCTACACCTTC
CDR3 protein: CAWSPDRGYGYTF

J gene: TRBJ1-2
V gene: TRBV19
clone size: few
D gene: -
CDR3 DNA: TGTGCCAGTAGTATAGCTAAGGGGTCCCGCTACACCTTC
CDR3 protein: CASSIAKGSRYTF

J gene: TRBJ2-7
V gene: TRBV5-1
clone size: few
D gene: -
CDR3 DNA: TGCGCCAGCAGCTTACAAGTAACAACGGCGGAGCAGTACTTC
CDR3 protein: CASSLQVTTAEQYF

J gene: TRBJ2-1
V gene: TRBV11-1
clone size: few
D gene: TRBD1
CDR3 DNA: TGTGCCAGCAGCGCAGGACAGGCGTATGAGCAGTTCTTC
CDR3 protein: CASSAGQAYEQFF

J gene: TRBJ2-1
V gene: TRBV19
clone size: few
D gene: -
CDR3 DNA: TGTGCCAGCCAGGGGTACGGTATCTACAATGAGCAGTTCTTC
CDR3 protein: CASQGYGIYNEQFF

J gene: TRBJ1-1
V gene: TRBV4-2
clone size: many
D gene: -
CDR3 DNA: TGTGCCAGCAGCCAACTAGGACACAGAAAATCTGAAGCTTTCTTT
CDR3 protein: CASSQLGHRKSEAFF